The 18 T cell receptor beta chains below all came from one sample that was sequenced in a study of monozygotic twins with inflammatory bowel disease. TCRdb reprocessed the 5' RACE reads, keeping one entry per CDR3 protein, no DNA. The table for this sample gives more than 120,000 distinct CDR3 sequences. Sequenced material: blood. Receptor source: a human donor with ulcerative colitis or Crohn's disease, or a healthy co-twin of an affected twin (not recorded which).

The rearrangement links TRBV11-3 to TRBJ2-2; TCRdb's D call of TRBD1 is untestable without DNA. This CDR3 is built from 16 residues. The V gene's germline CDR1 is SGHNT and CDR2 YENEEA. The CDR3 loop is CASSSRTGENTGELFF.

The chain carries TRBV6-6 and TRBJ1-1; lacking DNA, the TRBD1 call made by TCRdb goes unchecked. Germline V CDR1 and CDR2: MNHNY, SVGAGI (reference sequence). The CDR3 is made up of 13 amino acids. The CDR3 region is CASSYRGLTEAFF.

The chain recombines TRBV6-5 with TRBJ1-5. The CDR3 contains 13 residues. Germline lookup yields CDR1 MNHEY and CDR2 SVGAGI. CDR3 in amino acids: CASTLRVNQPQHF.

V is TRBV5-1 and J is TRBJ2-7; TCRdb's D call, TRBD1, is unchecked because there is no DNA. Per germline, CDR1 SGHRS and CDR2 YFSETQ. This CDR3 spans 14 amino acids. CDR3 in amino acids: CASSLGQVSYEQYF.

The genes are TRBV5-1 and TRBJ2-6; TCRdb's D call, TRBD1, is unchecked because there is no DNA. Germline V gives CDR1 SGHRS, CDR2 YFSETQ. This CDR3 is built from 17 residues. CDR3 region: CASSPGTGYSGANVLTF.

The genes are TRBV4-1 and TRBJ2-2; TCRdb designates TRBD1, a call that cannot be tested without DNA. The CDR3 sequence is 14 residues long. Germline CDR1 reads MGHRA; CDR2 reads YSYEKL. The CDR3 is CASSQLTVTGELFF.

The chain employs TRBV21-1 and TRBJ2-1. TRBV21-1 is classified as a pseudogene. The length of the CDR3 is 15 residues. The CDR3 loop is CASSKDTGWGNEQFF.

V gene TRBV4-2 combines with J gene TRBJ1-1; the TCRdb call, TRBD1, lacks DNA for checking. This CDR3 spans 15 amino acids. Germline CDR1 and CDR2: LGHNA and YNFKEQ. The chain's CDR3 is CASSQAGTANTEAFF.

The V gene is TRBV5-6, the J gene TRBJ2-3; TCRdb's D call, TRBD1, is unchecked because there is no DNA. CDR3 length: 11 residues. Germline assignment: CDR1 SGHDT and CDR2 YYEEEE. The CDR3 protein is CASSRLGSPYF.

This chain connects TRBV12-3 or TRBV12-4 to TRBJ2-1; the TRBD2 assignment by TCRdb is unverifiable without DNA. The CDR3 length is 15 residues. The CDR3 sequence: CASTTGGAGFNEQFF.

The rearrangement uses TRBV5-6 and TRBJ1-2; no DNA is available, so the TRBD1 call from TCRdb remains unchecked. Germline V gene lookup returns CDR1 SGHDT and CDR2 YYEEEE. The CDR3 has 14 amino acids. The CDR3: CASSRSDRNYGYTF.

The J gene is TRBJ2-1, the V gene TRBV9; without DNA, the TCRdb call of TRBD1 cannot be checked. The germline V gene encodes CDR1 SGDLS and CDR2 YYNGEE. There are 17 residues in the CDR3. This CDR3 reads CASSVEPTANSYNEQFF.

The V call is TRBV12-3 or TRBV12-4, the J call TRBJ1-5; as DNA is missing, the TRBD1 call by TCRdb cannot be tested. The CDR3 is made up of 14 amino acids. This CDR3 reads CASRDRGSDQPQHF.

The J gene is TRBJ1-2, the V gene TRBV10-3; no DNA is available, so the TRBD1 call from TCRdb remains unchecked. The CDR3 sequence is 15 residues long. Germline V gene lookup returns CDR1 ENHRY and CDR2 SYGVKD. CDR3 sequence reads: CAISGPGAWDYGYTF.

CDR3 region: CASSPLTGKTYEQYF. The gene calls are TRBV18 and TRBJ2-7; there is no DNA to check the TCRdb D call of TRBD1. The CDR3 loop spans 15 amino acids. Germline values: CDR1 KGHSH, CDR2 LQKENI.

The chain joins TRBV5-1 to TRBJ1-2; TCRdb gives TRBD1 as the D gene, but with no DNA this cannot be confirmed. Germline V lookup: CDR1 SGHRS, CDR2 YFSETQ. The CDR3 totals 14 residues. This CDR3 is CASSLGTGYGGYTF.

V is TRBV13 and J is TRBJ2-7; TCRdb's D call of TRBD1 is untestable without DNA. The CDR3 is 15 residues long. Germline V gene lookup returns CDR1 PRHDT and CDR2 FYEKMQ (reference sequence). CDR3 sequence reads: CASRGGQGNVYEQYF.

The rearrangement links TRBV10-2 to TRBJ1-5; the TRBD1 assignment by TCRdb is unverifiable without DNA. CDR3 length: 13 amino acids. The germline CDR1 and CDR2 sequences are WSHSY and SAAADI. This CDR3 is CASSELGTQPQHF.